Listed below are T cell receptor beta chains from one sample, sequenced in a study of metastatic and nonmetastatic thyroid tumors. TCRdb recomputed clones from the PCR reads via MiXCR. This sample yields about 8,000 clones, of which more than 20% are seen a single time; 20% to 30% belongs to the top ten. Sequencing was done on a sample of tumor tissue. All receptors derive from a female donor with papillary thyroid cancer or a benign thyroid nodule (not recorded which). Some clones in this sample may be carry-over from other donors' samples. Each CDR3 is given with its conserved first and last residue. D genes are given only for firm matches. Clone size appears in some rows only: once, few, many, or a class for an expanded clone.

14,TRBD1,few,TRBV6-1,TRBJ1-1,CASSASGGDTEAFF,TGTGCCAGCAGTGCCTCAGGGGGAGACACTGAAGCTTTCTTT
15,NA,medium-sized,TRBV15,TRBJ1-6,CATSRDPDTHSPLHF,TGTGCCACCAGCAGAGACCCCGATACCCATTCACCCCTCCACTTT
14,TRBD2,many,TRBV5-1,TRBJ2-7,CASSPRGGSYEQYF,TGCGCCAGCAGCCCCCGGGGAGGGTCCTACGAGCAGTACTTC
12,NA,medium-sized,TRBV20-1,TRBJ2-7,CSARQNYYEQYF,TGCAGTGCTCGCCAGAATTACTACGAGCAGTACTTC
14,TRBD1,once,TRBV15,TRBJ2-1,CATSAGTGGNEQFF,TGTGCAACGAGCGCCGGGACAGGTGGGAATGAGCAGTTCTTC
12,TRBD2,NA,TRBV5-6,TRBJ2-7,CASSLWTREQYF,TGTGCCAGCAGCTTATGGACTAGAGAGCAGTACTTC
14,TRBD1,NA,TRBV12-3/TRBV12-4,TRBJ2-7,CASSSGQGLREQYF,TGTGCCAGCAGTTCGGGACAGGGGCTCCGCGAGCAGTACTTC
14,TRBD1,NA,TRBV7-9,TRBJ2-5,CASSPEDRVETQYF,TGTGCCAGCAGCCCCGAAGACAGGGTGGAGACCCAGTACTTC
16,TRBD1,few,TRBV6-2/TRBV6-3,TRBJ2-1,CASSSLRGGDYNEQFF,TGTGCCAGCAGTTCCCTAAGAGGGGGCGATTACAATGAGCAGTTCTTC
15,NA,NA,TRBV12-3/TRBV12-4,TRBJ2-2,CASSLTLANTGELFF,TGTGCCAGCAGTCTGACACTAGCAAACACCGGGGAGCTGTTTTTT
14,NA,medium-sized,TRBV6-4,TRBJ2-2,CASRSRRANGELFF,TGTGCCAGCCGTTCCCGCCGGGCAAACGGGGAGCTGTTTTTT
13,NA,few,TRBV6-4,TRBJ2-6,CASSDKGANVLTF,TGTGCCAGCAGTGACAAGGGGGCCAACGTCCTGACTTTC
15,NA,few,TRBV27,TRBJ1-2,CASTPAGVGAYGYTF,TGTGCCAGCACCCCCGCGGGGGTAGGTGCGTATGGCTACACCTTC
14,NA,NA,TRBV7-2,TRBJ1-1,CASSSRGGGTEAFF,TGTGCCAGCAGTTCCCGCGGAGGGGGCACTGAAGCTTTCTTT
13,NA,NA,TRBV29-1,TRBJ2-7,CSVARLGDHEQYF,TGCAGCGTCGCCCGACTAGGTGACCACGAGCAGTACTTC
16,NA,NA,TRBV30,TRBJ1-6,CAWSVGVSSYNSPLHF,TGTGCCTGGAGTGTGGGCGTTAGCTCCTATAATTCACCCCTCCACTTT
17,TRBD2,NA,TRBV28,TRBJ2-3,CVSSFGLAGAYTDTQYF,TGTGTCAGCAGTTTTGGACTAGCGGGGGCCTACACAGATACGCAGTATTTT
16,TRBD1,few,TRBV6-5,TRBJ2-2,CASSYNGQGPRGELFF,TGTGCCAGCAGTTACAATGGACAGGGGCCTCGCGGGGAGCTGTTTTTT
15,TRBD2,few,TRBV19,TRBJ2-7,CASSTLGGGVYEQYF,TGTGCCAGTAGTACCCTAGGCGGGGGGGTCTACGAGCAGTACTTC
18,TRBD2,medium-sized,TRBV19,TRBJ2-6,CASSAGTRSSGGANVLTF,TGTGCCAGTAGCGCCGGGACTAGGTCATCTGGTGGGGCCAACGTCCTGACTTTC
18,TRBD2,NA,TRBV11-2,TRBJ2-1,CASSLELAGGGSYNEQFF,TGTGCCAGCAGCTTAGAACTAGCGGGTGGGGGGTCCTACAATGAGCAGTTCTTC
13,NA,many,TRBV20-1,TRBJ2-2,CSARVPRAGELFF,TGCAGTGCTAGAGTCCCTAGAGCCGGGGAGCTGTTTTTT
13,TRBD2,few,TRBV19,TRBJ2-3,CASSAGTSGSQYF,TGTGCCAGTAGTGCCGGGACTAGCGGGTCGCAGTATTTT
14,NA,many,TRBV9,TRBJ2-7,CASSVGGYTYEQYF,TGTGCCAGCAGCGTCGGGGGTTATACCTACGAGCAGTACTTC
16,NA,medium-sized,TRBV6-1,TRBJ1-2,CASSVDIGKANYGYTF,TGTGCCAGCAGTGTAGATATCGGGAAAGCTAACTATGGCTACACCTTC
16,TRBD2,NA,TRBV7-3,TRBJ2-5,CASSLRAGGLGETQYF,TGTGCCAGCAGCTTACGAGCGGGGGGGCTCGGAGAGACCCAGTACTTC
16,TRBD1,many,TRBV14,TRBJ2-7,CASSQGTGKASYEQYF,TGTGCCAGCAGCCAGGGGACAGGGAAGGCAAGCTACGAGCAGTACTTC
16,TRBD2,few,TRBV6-2/TRBV6-3,TRBJ2-2,CASSYPTGRGTGELFF,TGTGCCAGCAGTTACCCCACGGGGCGGGGGACCGGGGAGCTGTTTTTT
16,TRBD1,NA,TRBV28,TRBJ1-1,CASSRTGPFLGTETFF,TGTGCCAGTTCTCGGACAGGGCCCTTTTTGGGCACTGAAACTTTCTTT
12,NA,many,TRBV7-9,TRBJ2-1,CASSLQGGEQFF,TGTGCCAGCAGCTTACAGGGTGGTGAGCAGTTCTTC
15,NA,medium-sized,TRBV19,TRBJ1-1,CASSRKIPGSTEAFF,TGTGCCAGTAGTAGGAAGATTCCAGGGAGCACTGAAGCTTTCTTT
13,TRBD1,NA,TRBV27,TRBJ1-2,CASSQRQGSGYTF,TGTGCCAGCAGTCAGCGACAGGGCTCAGGCTACACCTTC
12,TRBD1,NA,TRBV10-3,TRBJ2-7,CAIWTGVNEQYF,TGTGCCATCTGGACAGGGGTAAACGAGCAGTACTTC
17,TRBD1,medium-sized,TRBV28,TRBJ1-6,CASSYQPDRGWNSPLHF,TGTGCCAGCAGTTACCAACCGGACAGGGGGTGGAATTCACCCCTCCACTTT
14,TRBD1,few,TRBV10-3,TRBJ1-1,CAISPSGTGAESFF,TGTGCCATCAGTCCGTCCGGGACAGGGGCTGAATCTTTCTTT
16,NA,many,TRBV4-1,TRBJ2-7,CASSQGSRTTGYEQYF,TGCGCCAGCAGCCAAGGGAGTAGGACAACCGGCTACGAGCAGTACTTC
14,NA,large,TRBV19,TRBJ2-2,CASSIVGGTGELFF,TGTGCCAGTAGTATAGTCGGGGGTACCGGGGAGCTGTTTTTT
15,TRBD2,large,TRBV28,TRBJ2-7,CASRLPSGRANEQYF,TGTGCCAGCAGACTTCCTAGCGGGAGGGCCAACGAGCAGTACTTC
11,NA,NA,TRBV28,TRBJ1-5,CASSLSRTQHF,TGTGCCAGCAGTTTAAGCAGGACCCAGCATTTT
12,NA,few,TRBV27,TRBJ2-3,CASSSYGDTQYF,TGTGCCAGCAGCTCGTATGGAGATACGCAGTATTTT
14,TRBD1,many,TRBV5-6,TRBJ1-2,CASSSQGARDGYTF,TGTGCCAGCAGCTCACAGGGGGCGAGAGATGGCTACACCTTC
14,TRBD1,NA,TRBV6-2/TRBV6-3,TRBJ2-1,CASSYATGGNEQFF,TGTGCCAGCAGTTACGCCACAGGGGGCAATGAGCAGTTCTTC
19,TRBD2,few,TRBV20-1,TRBJ2-3,CSARLAGGRGPASTDTQYF,TGCAGTGCTAGACTAGCGGGGGGTAGGGGGCCGGCCAGCACAGATACGCAGTATTTT
15,TRBD2,many,TRBV6-4,TRBJ2-1,CASRTSGGAGDEQFF,TGTGCCAGCAGGACTAGCGGGGGGGCCGGGGATGAGCAGTTCTTC
14,NA,NA,TRBV20-1,TRBJ1-6,CSASGGGLNSPLHF,TGCAGTGCTAGCGGGGGGGGACTCAATTCACCCCTCCACTTT
13,NA,few,TRBV6-1,TRBJ2-5,CASTVSGQETQYF,TGTGCCAGCACGGTCTCGGGGCAAGAGACCCAGTACTTC
17,TRBD1,many,TRBV6-6,TRBJ1-4,CASSYSGQGATNEKLFF,TGTGCCAGCAGTTACTCGGGACAGGGGGCCACTAATGAAAAACTGTTTTTT
15,NA,many,TRBV12-3/TRBV12-4,TRBJ1-2,CASSLGVGANYGYTF,TGTGCCAGCAGTTTAGGGGTGGGAGCAAACTATGGCTACACCTTC
15,NA,NA,TRBV6-1,TRBJ1-5,CASSPQGNSNQPQHF,TGTGCCAGCAGTCCCCAGGGCAATAGCAATCAGCCCCAGCATTTT
15,NA,medium-sized,TRBV19,TRBJ1-5,CASSLSNIGNQPQHF,TGTGCCAGTAGTCTTAGCAATATCGGCAATCAGCCCCAGCATTTT
13,NA,NA,TRBV28,TRBJ1-5,CASSRAGVQPQHF,TGTGCCAGCAGTCGCGCAGGGGTTCAGCCCCAGCATTTT
13,TRBD2,NA,TRBV20-1,TRBJ2-7,CSVGGRASYEQYF,TGCAGTGTTGGCGGGAGGGCTTCCTACGAGCAGTACTTC